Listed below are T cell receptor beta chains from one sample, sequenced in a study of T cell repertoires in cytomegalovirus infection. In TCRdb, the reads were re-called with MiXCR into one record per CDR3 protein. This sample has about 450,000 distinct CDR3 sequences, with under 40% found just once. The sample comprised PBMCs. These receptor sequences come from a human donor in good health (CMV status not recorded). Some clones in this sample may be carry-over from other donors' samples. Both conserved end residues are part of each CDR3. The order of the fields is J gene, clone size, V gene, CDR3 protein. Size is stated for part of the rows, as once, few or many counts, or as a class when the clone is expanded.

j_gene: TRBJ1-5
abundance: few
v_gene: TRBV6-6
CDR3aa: CASSPSDRGQPQHF

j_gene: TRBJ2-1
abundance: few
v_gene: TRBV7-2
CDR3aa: CASSQGAKQFF

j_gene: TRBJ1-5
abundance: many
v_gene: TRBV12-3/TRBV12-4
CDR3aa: CASSWATGDQPQHF

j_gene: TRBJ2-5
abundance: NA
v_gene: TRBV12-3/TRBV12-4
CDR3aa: CASSLNARQPHF

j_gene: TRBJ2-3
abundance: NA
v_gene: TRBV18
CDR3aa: CASSPSGGTQYF

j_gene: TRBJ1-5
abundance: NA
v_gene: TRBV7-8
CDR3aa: CASSPRRQEHQPQHF

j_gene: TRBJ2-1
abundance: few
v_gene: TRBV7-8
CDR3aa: CASSSSLAGGNEQFF

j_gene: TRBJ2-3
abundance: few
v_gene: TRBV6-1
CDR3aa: CASRGLAGGRDTQYF

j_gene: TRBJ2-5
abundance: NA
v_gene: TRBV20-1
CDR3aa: CSGGWETQYF

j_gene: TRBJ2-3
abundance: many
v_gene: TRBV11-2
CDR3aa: CASSLERINTQYF

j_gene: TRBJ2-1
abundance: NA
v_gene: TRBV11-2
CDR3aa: CASSSRGQGLYEQFF

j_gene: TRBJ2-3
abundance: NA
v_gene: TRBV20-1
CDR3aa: CSARDPPSTATDTQYF

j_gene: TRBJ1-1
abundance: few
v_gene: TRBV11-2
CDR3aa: CASSLDHRATEAFF

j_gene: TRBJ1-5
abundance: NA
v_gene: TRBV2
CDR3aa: CASTTGTGNQPQHF

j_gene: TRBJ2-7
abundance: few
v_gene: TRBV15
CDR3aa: CATSRDGRNEQYF

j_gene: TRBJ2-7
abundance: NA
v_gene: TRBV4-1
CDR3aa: CASSDSGRREQYF

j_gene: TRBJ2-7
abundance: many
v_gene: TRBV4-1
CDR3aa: CASSQTWISSYEQYF

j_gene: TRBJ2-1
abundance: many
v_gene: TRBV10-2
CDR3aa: CASRDLYNEQFF

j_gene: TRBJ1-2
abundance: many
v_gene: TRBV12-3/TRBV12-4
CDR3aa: CASTPGLHLRGYTF

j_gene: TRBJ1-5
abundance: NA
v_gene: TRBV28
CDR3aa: CASRPTGTGLINQPQHF

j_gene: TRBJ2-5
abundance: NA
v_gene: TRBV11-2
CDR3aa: CACSLVDPSVGETQYF

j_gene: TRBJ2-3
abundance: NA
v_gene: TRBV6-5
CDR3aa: CASSRETSGGTDTQYF

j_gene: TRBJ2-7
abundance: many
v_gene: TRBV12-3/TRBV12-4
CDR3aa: CASSPDRVPYEQYF

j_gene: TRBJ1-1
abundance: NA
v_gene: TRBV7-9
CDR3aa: CASSPGDIGTEAFF

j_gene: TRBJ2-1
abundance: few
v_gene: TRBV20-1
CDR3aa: CSARHPSIGGLYNEQFF

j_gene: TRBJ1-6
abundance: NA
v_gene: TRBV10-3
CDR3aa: CAISGDGNSPLHF

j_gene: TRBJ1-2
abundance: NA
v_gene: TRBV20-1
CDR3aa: CSARGESGFVEIYGYTF

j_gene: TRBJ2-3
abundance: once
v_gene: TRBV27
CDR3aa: CASSSSDSTDTQYF